Below, one T cell receptor beta chain is given with its context. Its antigen is still unknown. Germline lookup yields CDR1 SGHTA and CDR2 FQGNSA. V was pared by 2 bases and J by 0 bases, with 12 bases between. The CDR3 is made up of 16 amino acids. The sample belongs to a study of shared clonotypes between healthy human individuals. Findings and caveats of the study: Even with large depth, rarefaction showed that sorted-subset sequencing was incomplete.

The authors ran the assay at deep level. Per the original methods: Filtering was not the same, since immunoSEQ gave junction-only sequences without quality scores. Some clones are missing from TCRdb's copy, which holds only in-frame ones; the method was immunoSEQ multiplex PCR. The DNA was the basis for D and trimming; V, J and clone size are from that table. The sample consists of some 2.4 million clones, 80% to 95% of them appearing once. This sequence joins TRBV7-2 and TRBJ2-3, with D tentatively TRBD2 (6 bases). The source is a man aged 18 to 30 in good health. Some clones in this sample may be carry-over from other donors' samples. The sequencing sample was made of naive CD4+ T cells from PBMCs. Subset indicated: CD45RA+ positively selected. The CDR3 DNA reads TGTGCCAGCAGCTTACTTGGGACTGGCAGCACAGATACGCAGTATTTT. As protein: CASSLLGTGSTDTQYF. Filled out from reference TRBV7-2 and TRBJ2-3, the complete variable domain reads GAGVSQSPSNKVTEKGKDVELRCDPISGHTALYWYRQSLGQGLEFLIYFQGNSAPDKSGLPSDRFSAERTGGSVSTLTIQRTQQEDSAVYLCASSLLGTGSTDTQYFGPGTRLTVL.